This entry concerns a single TCR beta chain. Its matching antigen is unknown. Different DNA sequences within this sample yield the same CDR3. Only in-frame clones appear in the TCRdb table, and some are missing; sequencing was by immunoSEQ multiplex PCR. This sample has 1,400,000 or so clones; about 98.5% occur once, and the top ten carry roughly 0.35%. The CDR3 sequence is 14 residues long. Looked up from germline, CDR1 is SGHTA and CDR2 is FQGNSA. The V segment lost 2 bases and the J segment 6 bases; nucleotides outside the gene matches: 0. This entry comes from a study of shared clonotypes between healthy human individuals. At the level of the study: Donors had three CD4 naive, three CD4 memory, two CD8 naive and one CD8 memory plate apiece. Study-level results: Relative to memory subsets, naive subsets generally showed larger estimated richness.

Material: naive CD4+ T cells sorted from blood. Subset specified: CD45RA+ positively selected. This receptor was obtained from a man aged 25 to 40 in good health. This chain uses TRBV7-2 with TRBJ2-1, with 11 bases lining up with TRBD2. The chain's CDR3 is CASSLTSGSNEQFF. The DNA for the CDR3 is TGTGCCAGCAGCTTAACTAGCGGGAGCAATGAGCAGTTCTTC.